What follows is one T cell receptor (beta chain) and its context. What it recognizes is unknown. Repertoires were generated with immunoSEQ multiplex PCR, while TCRdb's copy carries only in-frame clones and drops some. The data show 90,000 to 150,000 clones, over 85% seen once. This sample is drawn from a study of T cell responses to AZD1222 COVID-19 vaccine. Notes on the study in general: Donors, mostly white British, included more females; clonal diversity was possibly underestimated. Only a handful of AZD1222 recipients were seropositive at baseline. Repertoires were obtained solely post-peak T cell response.

The germline V gene has CDR1 LNHDA and CDR2 SQIVND (reference sequence). V lost 7 bases and J lost 0, with 22 bases in between. The CDR3 extends over 17 amino acids. The sequence came from an adult in good health. The gene calls are TRBV19 and TRBJ2-7, with D tentatively TRBD1 or TRBD2 (5 bases each). The material was peripheral blood, obtained on day 0 of AZD1222 vaccination. The DNA of the CDR3 is TGTGCCAGTACCGATTTAAAGAGGGGCGGGCCCTCCTACGAGCAGTACTTC. Translated: CASTDLKRGGPSYEQYF.